A selection of T cell receptor beta chains follows, all from one sample in a study of CD8 T cells in ankylosing spondylitis. TCRdb re-derived calls from the 5' RACE reads in MiXCR, one entry per CDR3 protein. The table records under 170,000 distinct CDR3 sequences, roughly 44% of them present only once. The material sequenced was synovial fluid, either unsorted or a sorted T cell fraction (not recorded which). The source of these receptors is a male donor with ankylosing spondylitis. The CDR3 runs from the conserved cysteine through the conserved F or W. D genes are given only for firm matches. Clone size is not always given. Where it is, it says once, few, many or a class for expanded clones.

clone_size	d_call	j_call	v_call	cdr3_nt	cdr3_aa
-	-	TRBJ1-6	TRBV5-1	TGCGCCAGCAGAGCCGGGTATAATTCACCCCTCCACTTT	CASRAGYNSPLHF
-	TRBD1	TRBJ1-6	TRBV14	TGTGCCAGCAGCCAAGATGGAGGACAGGTGGACAACTCCTATAATTCACCCCTCCACTTT	CASSQDGGQVDNSYNSPLHF
-	-	TRBJ2-7	TRBV4-1	TGCGCCAGCAGCCAAGATGGGGAGGCCCCCTACGAGCAGTACTTC	CASSQDGEAPYEQYF
many	TRBD1	TRBJ2-7	TRBV10-3	TGTGCCATCAGTAACCCCGGGACAGGGGGCTACGAGCAGTACTTC	CAISNPGTGGYEQYF
-	TRBD2	TRBJ2-3	TRBV30	TGTGCCTGGAGTGTCCTAGCGGGGGGTAAAGATACGCAGTATTTT	CAWSVLAGGKDTQYF
-	-	TRBJ2-1	TRBV27	TGTGCCAGCAGTTGGGCGTCGAACAATGAGCAGTTCTTC	CASSWASNNEQFF
many	TRBD1	TRBJ2-7	TRBV6-1	TGTGCCAGCAGTCCGACAGGGCCCTCCTGGATATACGAGCAGTACTTC	CASSPTGPSWIYEQYF
-	-	TRBJ2-5	TRBV7-9	TGTGCCAGCAGCCCGCCGCTGGTTGAGCTTGTAGAAGAGACCCAGTACTTC	CASSPPLVELVEETQYF
-	-	TRBJ2-2	TRBV6-1	TGTGCCAGCAGTGAGATGGGCACTCACACCGGGGAGCTGTTTTTT	CASSEMGTHTGELFF
few	-	TRBJ2-3	TRBV7-3	TGTGCCAGCAGCCGGTTACTAGCAGACACGCAGTATTTT	CASSRLLADTQYF
once	-	TRBJ2-7	TRBV28	TGTGCCAGCAGTTCACCCTTCAGGGGTCCTCAATTCTACGAGCAGTACTTC	CASSSPFRGPQFYEQYF
-	-	TRBJ2-3	TRBV28	TGTGCCAGCAGCCCCGACCAGACCCTCACAGATACGCAGTATTTT	CASSPDQTLTDTQYF
-	-	TRBJ1-2	TRBV21-1	TGTGCCAGCAGCAAAGAGGGGCAGGGCTATGGCTACACCTTC	CASSKEGQGYGYTF
many	-	TRBJ1-5	TRBV28	TGTGCCAGCGCGCGGGGTGTTCAGCCCCAGCATTTT	CASARGVQPQHF
-	TRBD2	TRBJ2-7	TRBV28	TGTGCCAGCAGTTTCAAGCGGGGCTCCTACGAGCAGTACTTC	CASSFKRGSYEQYF
-	-	TRBJ2-1	TRBV6-4	TGTGCCAGCAGTGACTCTGGGGGAGTGGGGAATGAGCAGTTCTTC	CASSDSGGVGNEQFF
few	-	TRBJ2-3	TRBV28	TGTGCCAGCAGTTTTCTGGCAGACCGCACAGATACGCAGTATTTT	CASSFLADRTDTQYF
-	-	TRBJ1-1	TRBV28	TGTGCCAGCAGTTTTCTTTCCCGAAACACTGAAGCTTTCTTT	CASSFLSRNTEAFF
-	TRBD2	TRBJ2-2	TRBV9	TGTGCCAGCAGTAGCGGGGATTACACCGGGGAGCTGTTTTTT	CASSSGDYTGELFF
-	TRBD2	TRBJ2-2	TRBV20-1	TGCAGTGCTAGAACCCTGGGGCACCCGACTAGCGGGAGCGAATATCACGGGGAGCTGTTTTTT	CSARTLGHPTSGSEYHGELFF
-	-	TRBJ1-4	TRBV4-1	TGCGCCAGCAGCCTGGCCCCGGGGAGTGAAAAACTGTTTTTT	CASSLAPGSEKLFF
-	TRBD2	TRBJ2-1	TRBV5-1	TGCGCCAGCAGCCCGGGACTAGCGGTCCTCAATGAGCAGTTCTTC	CASSPGLAVLNEQFF
few	-	TRBJ1-2	TRBV27	TGTGCCAGCAGTCCCTCCCGGGGGTCGGAAGGCTACACCTTC	CASSPSRGSEGYTF
-	TRBD2	TRBJ2-5	TRBV5-1	TGCGCCAGCAGCTTGGCTGTTGGGACTAGCGGGAGTATTTTACAAGAGACCCAGTACTTC	CASSLAVGTSGSILQETQYF
-	-	TRBJ2-7	TRBV3-1	TGTGCCAGCAGCCAAGTTTACTACTCCTACGAGCAGTACTTC	CASSQVYYSYEQYF